This T cell receptor (beta chain) was recovered during a study of control samples from healthy donors and cancer patients (dated by TCRdb to the early 2020s). The method was the immunoSEQ multiplex PCR assay. Here the immuneACCESS table is served through TCRdb, limited to in-frame sequences with V and J called. Missing clones are a known gap in these copies; in checked studies unresolved V genes cover under half, and the rest lacks a known reason. The sample data list 130,000 to 150,000 clones, and about 90% of these were observed just once. Of the sample, roughly 3.1% is held by the ten largest clones. As concerns this clone: What antigen it recognizes has not been identified. No base quality values were provided; no much bigger clone lies one nucleotide off.

Counted from cysteine to phenylalanine, this CDR3 has 15 amino acids. Of the read, only the CDR3 DNA is kept; its 45 bases are in frame from base 1. After removal of 4 bases from V and 8 bases from J, the junction retains 13 bases not matched to a gene. CDR1 LNHDA and CDR2 SQIVND were looked up in the germline V gene (reference sequence). The source is a man aged 25 to 40 in good health. This receptor chain uses TRBV19 and TRBJ1-2; 7 junctional bases match TRBD1. Sample: blood. The CDR3 reads as follows: CASSTDKTGSVGYTF. The DNA is as follows: TGTGCCAGTAGTACCGATAAGACAGGGTCTGTGGGCTACACCTTC.